This entry describes one TCR beta chain. The V end lost 2 bases, the J end lost 4 bases, and 14 bases lay between the germline ends. The CDR3 contains 15 residues. Germline CDR1 reads LGHDT; CDR2 reads YNNKEL (reference sequence). The entry originates in a study of blood T cell repertoires in COVID-19. For the study at large: The United States, Italy and Spain supplied acute and convalescent COVID-19 samples. From T cells, B-cell-depleted T cells, or PBMCs came the material, which was cDNA or gDNA.

Some clones are missing from TCRdb's copy, which holds only in-frame ones; the method was immunoSEQ multiplex PCR. The table shows 200,000 to 300,000 clones, with around three quarters occurring only once. This clonotype was obtained from a woman aged 80 or over with acute or convalescent COVID-19. The sequencing sample was made of peripheral blood. The J gene is TRBJ1-2, the V gene TRBV3-1 (or the pseudogene TRBV3-2); D is possibly TRBD1 (6 bases). DNA for the CDR3: TGTGCCAGCAGCCAATCCCAGACAGGAGTCTATGGCTACACCTTC. Amino acids: CASSQSQTGVYGYTF.